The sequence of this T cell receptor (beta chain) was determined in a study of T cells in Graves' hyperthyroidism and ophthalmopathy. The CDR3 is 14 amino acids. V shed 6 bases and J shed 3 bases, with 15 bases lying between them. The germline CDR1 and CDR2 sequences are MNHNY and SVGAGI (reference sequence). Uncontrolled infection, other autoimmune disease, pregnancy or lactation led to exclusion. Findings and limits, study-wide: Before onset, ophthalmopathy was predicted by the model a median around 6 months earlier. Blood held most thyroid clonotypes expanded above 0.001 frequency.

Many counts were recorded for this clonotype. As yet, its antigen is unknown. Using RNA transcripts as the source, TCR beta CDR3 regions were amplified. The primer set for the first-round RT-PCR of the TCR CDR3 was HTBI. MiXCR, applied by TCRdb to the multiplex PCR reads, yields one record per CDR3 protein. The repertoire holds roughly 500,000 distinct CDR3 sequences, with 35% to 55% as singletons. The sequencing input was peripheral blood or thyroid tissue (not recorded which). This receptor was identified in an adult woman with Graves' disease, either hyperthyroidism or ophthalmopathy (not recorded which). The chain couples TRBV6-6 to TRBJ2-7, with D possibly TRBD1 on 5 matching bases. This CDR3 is CASSDSLAGYEQYF. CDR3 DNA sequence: TGTGCCAGCAGCGACAGCCTGGCTGGCTACGAGCAGTACTTC.